The 10 T cell receptor beta chains below all came from one sample that was sequenced in a study of blood T cell repertoires in COVID-19 (dated by TCRdb to the early 2020s). Library construction relied on the immunoSEQ multiplex PCR assay. TCRdb took over this immuneACCESS table, retaining in-frame rearrangements with V and J assigned. Such tables are incomplete; in checked studies, under half of the missing clones stem from an unresolved V gene, and the remainder is unexplained. The sample table lists some 80,000 clones, approximately 78% of them with a count of one. The biggest ten clones account for approximately 39% of the sample. Input material: peripheral blood. The receptors derive from a woman in her 70s with acute or convalescent COVID-19.

The chain recombines TRBV12-5 with TRBJ2-3, with 12 bases lining up with TRBD2. The CDR3 spans 16 residues. With V trimmed by 1 base and J by 3 bases, 2 bases remained unmatched. Germline lookup yields CDR1 LGHNT and CDR2 FRNRAP. CDR3 in amino acids: CASGLGTSGITDTQYF. The CDR3 nucleotides read TGTGCTAGTGGTTTGGGGACTAGCGGGATAACAGATACGCAGTATTTT.

This chain uses TRBV10-3 with TRBJ2-3; D ambiguous. The V end lost 4 bases, the J end lost 1 base, and 9 bases lay between the germline ends. The germline V gene has CDR1 ENHRY and CDR2 SYGVKD. The CDR3 totals 14 residues. The CDR3, as DNA: TGTGCCATCAGTGTGTCAAGCGGCACAGATACGCAGTATTTT. It translates to CAISVSSGTDTQYF.

The chain uses TRBV12-3 or TRBV12-4 and TRBJ1-2, with D tentatively TRBD1 (5 bases). Trimming removed 6 bases from V and 8 bases from J, with 10 bases in between. The CDR3 length is 11 residues. The CDR3 region is CASSNRWGYTF. DNA for the CDR3: TGTGCCAGCAGCAACAGGTGGGGCTACACCTTC.

The chain uses TRBV3-1 (or the pseudogene TRBV3-2) and TRBJ2-3; 8 bases are shared with TRBD2. J was trimmed by 6 bases and V by 3 bases; bases with no gene match: 5. Germline lookup yields CDR1 LGHDT and CDR2 YNNKEL (reference sequence). This CDR3 has 14 residues. This chain's CDR3 is CASSQAGGMDTQYF. The CDR3 bases are TGTGCCAGCAGCCAGGCGGGAGGAATGGATACGCAGTATTTT.

The chain uses TRBV7-9 and TRBJ1-1; possible D gene TRBD1, 6 bases. Between the trimmed V and J ends, which lost 4 bases and 5 bases, there was a span of 14 bases. This CDR3 region has 14 residues. Germline CDR1 SEHNR, CDR2 FQNEAQ (reference sequence). CDR3 sequence reads: CASSSLRGRTEAFF. The CDR3 DNA reads TGTGCCAGCAGCTCTTTAAGGGGGAGAACTGAAGCTTTCTTT.

Written as DNA, the CDR3 is TGTGCCAGCAGCGCCACCGGTACGCAGTATTTT. Protein sequence: CASSATGTQYF. The chain carries TRBV7-3 and TRBJ2-3; D gene unclear. From germline, CDR1 is SGHTA and CDR2 FQGTGA. The germline V and J ends were trimmed by 5 bases and 8 bases, with 8 bases remaining between them. CDR3 length: 11 amino acids. Combining the CDR3 with reference TRBV7-3 and TRBJ2-3 gives the whole variable domain GAGVSQTPSNKVTEKGKYVELRCDPISGHTALYWYRQSLGQGPEFLIYFQGTGAADDSGLPNDRFFAVRPEGSVSTLKIQRTERGDSAVYLCASSATGTQYFGPGTRLTVL.

The chain couples TRBV19 to TRBJ1-3, with D unresolved. Deletions cut 7 bases from V and 0 bases from J, with 16 bases between. Germline V CDR1 and CDR2: LNHDA, SQIVND (reference sequence). The CDR3 sequence is 16 residues long. The CDR3 here is CASTTSAQISGNTIYF. In DNA, the CDR3 is TGTGCCAGTACCACAAGTGCACAGATCTCTGGAAACACCATATATTTT.

J is TRBJ1-1 and V is TRBV3-1 (or the pseudogene TRBV3-2), with D possibly TRBD1 on 6 matching bases. V lost 3 bases and J 11 bases, leaving 13 bases between the germline ends. Germline V gene data show CDR1 as LGHDT and CDR2 as YNNKEL (reference sequence). The CDR3 is made up of 12 amino acids. CDR3: CASSQTGGAAFF. In DNA form, the CDR3 reads TGTGCCAGCAGCCAGACAGGCGGAGCTGCTTTCTTT.

This clone has a handful of counts. The chain couples TRBV11-3 to TRBJ2-3; TRBD1 might be the D (5 bases). The CDR3 runs 12 residues. Trimming removed 5 bases at V and 12 bases at J, with 15 bases between. Germline CDR1 and CDR2: SGHNT and YENEEA. CDR3 residues: CASSATGGSQYF. The CDR3 nucleotides are TGTGCCAGCAGCGCAACAGGCGGCTCCCAGTATTTT.

The gene calls are TRBV29-1 and TRBJ2-7; TRBD1 matches 8 bases. There are 12 residues in the CDR3. V shed 7 bases and J 5 bases; nucleotides not matched to a gene: 7. The germline V gene encodes CDR1 SQVTM and CDR2 ANQGSEA. For the CDR3, the DNA is TGCAGCGCCAGACAGGGGCCTCACGAGCAGTACTTC. The encoded protein is CSARQGPHEQYF.